The T cell receptor beta chain described here comes from a study of blood T cells in healthy people across ages. Together with a sample-barcoded 5' primer, a J-beta primer mix was included in a second PCR lasting roughly 6 to 12 cycles. Every sample produced at least 2.5 million CDR3-containing paired-end reads. TCRdb analysed the 5' RACE reads with MiXCR anew, one entry per CDR3 protein. Here the sample spans some 1.5 million distinct CDR3 sequences, 35% to 45% being singletons. This CDR3 spans 15 amino acids. Trimming took 0 bases from V and 0 from J; bases not matched to a gene: 5. Germline CDR1 reads SQVTM; CDR2 reads ANQGSEA. Points from the study as a whole: Researchers judged that diversity estimates from one million T cells fell short of true values. Shifts in expanded clonotypes may have been confounded by donor CMV status, which was unknown. Correlation between TCR beta diversity and naive T cell percentage was strong.

In the case of this clonotype: The antigen is undetermined. Because the CDR3 is missing its conserved closing phenylalanine or tryptophan, this is likely a read error.

The chain has TRBV29-1 and TRBJ2-7, with 7 bases matching TRBD1. The origin of this receptor is a young woman in good health. The sample was blood. CDR3 sequence reads: CSVEDPDRSSYEQYL. The CDR3 DNA reads TGCAGCGTTGAAGATCCGGACAGGTCCTCCTACGAGCAGTACTTA.